This T cell receptor (beta chain) was documented in a study of CD8 T cells in Susac syndrome. Study-wide results and limits: An acknowledgment was made by the study that its TCR sequencing and HLA analysis involved relatively few individuals.

Worth noting for this clonotype: Its antigen remains unidentified.

Germline loops: CDR1 DFQATT, CDR2 SNEGSKA (reference sequence). This CDR3 has 11 residues. CD8+ and CD4+ blood T cells underwent TCR beta sequencing. Random-hexamer reverse transcription was applied to 0.5 to 1 ug RNA. Multiplex immunoSEQ PCR targeted 54 Vbeta and 13 Jbeta TCR beta segments. TCRdb itself ran the immunoSEQ multiplex PCR reads through MiXCR, one entry per CDR3 protein. In the table there are 120,000 to 150,000 distinct CDR3 sequences, approximately 95% of which are singletons. Sequenced sample: CD4+ T cells from PBMCs. The chain joins TRBV20-1 to TRBJ2-7, with 9 bases aligning to TRBD1. This clonotype was sampled from a human donor with multiple sclerosis. The CDR3 bases are TGCGGGGGACAGGGAGTCCACGAGCAGTACTTC. Translated, it gives CGGQGVHEQYF.